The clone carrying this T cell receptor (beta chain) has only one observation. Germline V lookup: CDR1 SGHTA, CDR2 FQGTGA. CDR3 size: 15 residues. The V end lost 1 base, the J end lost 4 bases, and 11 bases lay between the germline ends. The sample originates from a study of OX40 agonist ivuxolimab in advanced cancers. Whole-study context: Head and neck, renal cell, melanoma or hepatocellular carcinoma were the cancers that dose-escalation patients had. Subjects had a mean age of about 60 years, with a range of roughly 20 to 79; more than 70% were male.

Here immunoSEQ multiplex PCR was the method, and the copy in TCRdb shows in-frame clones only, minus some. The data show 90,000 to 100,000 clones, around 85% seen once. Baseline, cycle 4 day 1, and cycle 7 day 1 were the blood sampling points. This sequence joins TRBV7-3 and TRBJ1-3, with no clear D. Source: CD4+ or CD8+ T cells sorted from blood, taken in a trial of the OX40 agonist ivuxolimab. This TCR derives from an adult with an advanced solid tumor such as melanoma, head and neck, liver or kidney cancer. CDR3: CASSLNGGRGNTIYF. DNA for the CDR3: TGTGCCAGCAGCTTAAACGGTGGGAGAGGAAACACCATATATTTT.